The sequence of this T cell receptor (beta chain) was determined in a study of OX40 agonist ivuxolimab in advanced cancers. Sequencing used immunoSEQ multiplex PCR; TCRdb keeps in-frame clones, though not all of them. The table includes over 70,000 clones, approximately 90% detected once. V shed 5 bases, J shed 3 bases, and the junction held 7 bases outside the gene matches. The CDR3 has 16 amino acids. CDR1 is LNHDA and CDR2 is SQIVND in the germline V gene (reference sequence). The chain employs TRBV19 and TRBJ2-1; TRBD2 aligns across 10 bases. This sequence was found in an adult with an advanced solid tumor such as melanoma, head and neck, liver or kidney cancer. The source was CD4+ or CD8+ T cells sorted from blood, collected in a trial of the OX40 agonist ivuxolimab. DNA for the CDR3: TGTGCCAGTAGTTCACGGACTAGCGGAAACTACAATGAGCAGTTCTTC. Translated: CASSSRTSGNYNEQFF.